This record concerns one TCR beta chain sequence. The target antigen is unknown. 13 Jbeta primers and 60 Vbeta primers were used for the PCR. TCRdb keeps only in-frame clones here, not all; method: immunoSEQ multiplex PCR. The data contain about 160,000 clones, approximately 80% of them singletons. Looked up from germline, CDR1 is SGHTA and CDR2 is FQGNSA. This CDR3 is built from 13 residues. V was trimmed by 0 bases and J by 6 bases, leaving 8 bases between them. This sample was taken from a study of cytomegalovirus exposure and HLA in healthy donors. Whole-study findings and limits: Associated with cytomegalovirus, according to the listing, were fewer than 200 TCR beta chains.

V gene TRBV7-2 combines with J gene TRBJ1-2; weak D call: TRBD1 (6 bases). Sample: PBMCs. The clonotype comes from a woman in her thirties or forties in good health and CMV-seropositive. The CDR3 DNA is TGTGCCAGCAGCTTAGCCCAGGGGCATGGCTACACCTTC. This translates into CASSLAQGHGYTF. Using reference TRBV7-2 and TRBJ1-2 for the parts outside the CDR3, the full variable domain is GAGVSQSPSNKVTEKGKDVELRCDPISGHTALYWYRQSLGQGLEFLIYFQGNSAPDKSGLPSDRFSAERTGGSVSTLTIQRTQQEDSAVYLCASSLAQGHGYTFGSGTRLTVV.